Listed here are 15 T cell receptor beta chains from one sample, sequenced in a study of OX40 agonist ivuxolimab in advanced cancers. Assay used: immunoSEQ multiplex PCR; TCRdb lists only in-frame clones, some missing. The sample yields 55,000 to 70,000 clones, about 80% seen once. Sequencing was performed on CD4+ or CD8+ T cells sorted from blood, taken in a trial of the OX40 agonist ivuxolimab. The receptors derive from an adult with an advanced solid tumor such as melanoma, head and neck, liver or kidney cancer.

In its sample, this clone was seen a few times. The chain carries TRBV19 and TRBJ1-5; no reliable D call. The CDR3 covers 14 residues. Trimming cost V 7 bases and J 1 base, with 11 bases left between them. The germline V gene encodes CDR1 LNHDA and CDR2 SQIVND (reference sequence). CDR3 protein: CASTPDGSNQPQHF. CDR3 bases: TGTGCCAGTACCCCGGACGGAAGCAATCAGCCCCAGCATTTT.

This chain connects TRBV7-8 to TRBJ2-1; no reliable D call. V lost 1 base to trimming and J lost 7 bases, with 11 bases between them. CDR3 size: 14 residues. CDR1 is SGHVS and CDR2 is FQNEAQ in the germline V gene. This chain's CDR3 is CASSLVEAANEQFF. Here the CDR3 DNA reads TGTGCCAGCAGCTTAGTTGAGGCAGCAAATGAGCAGTTCTTC.

The chain carries TRBV28 and TRBJ1-5; D is ambiguous. Germline V gene lookup returns CDR1 MDHEN and CDR2 SYDVKM. V lost 3 bases and J lost 2, with 11 bases in between. CDR3 length: 15 residues. The CDR3 DNA follows: TGTGCCAGCAGTTTCGGGGTCGGAGGCAATCAGCCCCAGCATTTT. It specifies CASSFGVGGNQPQHF.

This clone appeared once. The chain employs TRBV19 and TRBJ1-2; TRBD1 matches at 7 bases. With 9 bases clipped from V and 3 bases from J, the junction kept 7 bases outside the gene matches. This CDR3 spans 13 amino acids. The germline gives CDR1 LNHDA, CDR2 SQIVND (reference sequence). For the CDR3, the DNA is TGTGCCAGCCGACAGGGCTTAGACTATGGCTACACCTTC. Amino acid sequence: CASRQGLDYGYTF.

For the CDR3, the DNA is TGTGCCAGCTCACCACAACAGGGACTCTACGAGCAGTACTTC. The encoded protein is CASSPQQGLYEQYF. The V and J genes are TRBV18 and TRBJ2-7; D possibly uses TRBD1 or TRBD2 (6 bases each). Trimming removed 1 base at V and 3 bases at J, with 10 bases between. Germline V lookup: CDR1 KGHSH, CDR2 LQKENI. The CDR3 totals 14 residues.

V is TRBV4-2 and J is TRBJ2-1, with TRBD2 identical over 12 bases. V shed 1 base and J 9 bases; nucleotides not matched to a gene: 7. The CDR3 sequence is 16 residues long. Germline V gives CDR1 LGHNA, CDR2 YNFKEQ. This CDR3 reads CASSQVVTSGSGEQFF. The CDR3 DNA sequence: TGTGCCAGCAGCCAAGTTGTGACTAGCGGGAGTGGTGAGCAGTTCTTC.

In its sample, this clone was seen a few times. V and J are TRBV28 and TRBJ1-1; D gene ambiguous. The CDR3 has 12 residues. Germline CDR1 is MDHEN and CDR2 is SYDVKM. Trimming cost V 7 bases and J 8 bases, with 14 bases left between them. The CDR3 sequence is CASTDGRAEAFF. As DNA, the CDR3 is TGTGCCAGCACCGACGGACGGGCAGAAGCTTTCTTT.

This chain connects TRBV6-5 to TRBJ2-3; possibly TRBD2 for D (5 bases). With 0 bases removed from V and 9 bases from J, the gap between germline ends came to 19 bases. CDR1 and CDR2 from the germline V gene are MNHEY and SVGAGI. This CDR3 comprises 16 residues. The CDR3 bases are TGTGCCAGCAGTTACTCGAAAAATAGTGTGACGGGGACGCAGTATTTT. Protein: CASSYSKNSVTGTQYF.

Only a few counts were recorded for this clone. The chain uses TRBV19 and TRBJ1-4; D is perhaps TRBD1 (5 bases). Germline values: CDR1 LNHDA, CDR2 SQIVND (reference sequence). The CDR3 has 14 residues. Between the trimmed V and J ends, which lost 9 bases and 4 bases, there was a span of 15 bases. Here the CDR3 DNA reads TGTGCCAGCCAAGGGGTCGGGGGTAATGAAAAACTGTTTTTT. Protein sequence: CASQGVGGNEKLFF.

The chain couples TRBV6-1 to TRBJ2-7, with 10 bases aligning to TRBD2. Germline loops: CDR1 MNHNS, CDR2 SASEGT. CDR3 length: 15 residues. The J segment lost 5 bases and the V segment lost 1 base, leaving 5 bases of the junction unmatched. The CDR3 region is CASSEELAGDDEQYF. CDR3 coding DNA: TGTGCCAGCAGTGAAGAGCTAGCGGGAGACGACGAGCAGTACTTC.

The chain carries TRBV2 and TRBJ1-2; D ambiguous. The V gene's germline CDR1 is SNHLY and CDR2 FYNNEI. There are 14 residues in the CDR3. V shed 6 bases and J shed 2 bases, with 13 bases lying between them. CDR3 DNA sequence: TGTGCCAGCAGCTTTTCTCCGACGAACTATGGCTACACCTTC. Encoded protein: CASSFSPTNYGYTF.

The table lists this clone with a few counts. Compared with germline, one end of the junction differs, possibly owing to a read error. The rearrangement uses TRBV7-2 and TRBJ2-1, with a tentative D call TRBD2 (5 bases). CDR3 length: 15 amino acids. Germline lookup yields CDR1 SGHTA and CDR2 FQGNSA. The CDR3 loop is CASNLYSGINNEQFF. For the CDR3, the DNA is TGTGCCAGCAACTTATATTCCGGGATAAACAATGAGCAGTTCTTC.

The chain has TRBV7-2 and TRBJ2-7, with 9 bases aligning to TRBD1. CDR3 length: 13 amino acids. Trimming took 3 bases from V and 9 from J; bases not matched to a gene: 6. Germline loops: CDR1 SGHTA, CDR2 FQGNSA. This chain's CDR3 is CASSFQRGQGQYF. The CDR3 nucleotides read TGTGCCAGCAGCTTTCAGCGGGGACAGGGGCAGTACTTC. Drawing the rest from reference TRBV7-2 and TRBJ2-7, the complete variable domain is GAGVSQSPSNKVTEKGKDVELRCDPISGHTALYWYRQSLGQGLEFLIYFQGNSAPDKSGLPSDRFSAERTGGSVSTLTIQRTQQEDSAVYLCASSFQRGQGQYFGPGTRLTVT.

This chain connects TRBV21-1 to TRBJ2-6; no check of the table's D call, TRBD1, against the DNA was made. TRBV21-1 is a listed pseudogene. The CDR3 has 23 amino acids. The CDR3 loop is CASSKGRGETAGGPRAGANVLTF. The DNA of the CDR3 is TGTGCCAGCAGCAAAGGGAGGGGTGAAACGGCAGGGGGCCCCAGGGCTGGGGCCAACGTCCTGACTTTC.

The chain is built from TRBV5-1 and TRBJ2-5; D is undetermined. CDR3 length equals 11 residues. V was cut by 4 bases and J by 5 bases, with 6 bases left in between. Germline V gene lookup returns CDR1 SGHRS and CDR2 YFSETQ. The DNA for the CDR3 is TGCGCCAGCAGCCGTCGGGAGACCCAGTACTTC. Amino acids: CASSRRETQYF.